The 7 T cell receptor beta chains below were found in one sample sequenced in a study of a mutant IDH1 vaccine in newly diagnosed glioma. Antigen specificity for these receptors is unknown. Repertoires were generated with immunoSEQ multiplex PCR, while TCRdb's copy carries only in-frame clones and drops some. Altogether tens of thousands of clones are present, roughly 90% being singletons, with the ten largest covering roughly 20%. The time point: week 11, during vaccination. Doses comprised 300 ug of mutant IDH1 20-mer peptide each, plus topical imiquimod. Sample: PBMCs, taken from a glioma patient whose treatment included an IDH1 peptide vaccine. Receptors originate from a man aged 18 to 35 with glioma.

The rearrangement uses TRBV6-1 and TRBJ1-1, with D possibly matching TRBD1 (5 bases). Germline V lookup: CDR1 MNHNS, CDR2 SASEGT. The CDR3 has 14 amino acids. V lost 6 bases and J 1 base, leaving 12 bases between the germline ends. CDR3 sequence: CASREQGWNTEAFF. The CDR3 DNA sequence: TGTGCCAGCAGGGAGCAGGGTTGGAACACTGAAGCTTTCTTT.

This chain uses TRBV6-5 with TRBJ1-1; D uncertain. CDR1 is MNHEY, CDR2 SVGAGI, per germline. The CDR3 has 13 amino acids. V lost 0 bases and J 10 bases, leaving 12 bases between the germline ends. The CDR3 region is CASSYSSGRVAFF. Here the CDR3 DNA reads TGTGCCAGCAGTTACTCGAGTGGGAGGGTAGCTTTCTTT.

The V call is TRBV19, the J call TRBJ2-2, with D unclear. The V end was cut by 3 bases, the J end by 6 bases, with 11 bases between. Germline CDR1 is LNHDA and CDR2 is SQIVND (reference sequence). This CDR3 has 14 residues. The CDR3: CASSITVSPGELFF. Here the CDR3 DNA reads TGTGCCAGTAGTATCACAGTGTCCCCCGGGGAGCTGTTTTTT.

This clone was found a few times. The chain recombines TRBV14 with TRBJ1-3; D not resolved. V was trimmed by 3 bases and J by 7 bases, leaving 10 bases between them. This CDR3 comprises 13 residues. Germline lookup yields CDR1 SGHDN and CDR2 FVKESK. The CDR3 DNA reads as TGTGCCAGCAGCCAGAGTCCGGCGAACACCATATATTTT. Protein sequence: CASSQSPANTIYF.

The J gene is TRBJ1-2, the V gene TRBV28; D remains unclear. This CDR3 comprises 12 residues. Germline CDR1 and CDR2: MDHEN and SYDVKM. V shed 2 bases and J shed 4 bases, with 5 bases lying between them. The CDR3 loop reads CASSLQRYGYTF. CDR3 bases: TGTGCCAGCAGTTTACAGCGCTATGGCTACACCTTC.

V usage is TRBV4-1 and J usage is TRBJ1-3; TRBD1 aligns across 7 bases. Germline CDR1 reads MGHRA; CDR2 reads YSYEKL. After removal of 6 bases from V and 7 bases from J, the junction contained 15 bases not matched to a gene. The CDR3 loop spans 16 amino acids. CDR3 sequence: CASSSRTRDSGNTIYF. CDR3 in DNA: TGCGCCAGCAGTTCTCGGACTCGGGACAGTGGTAACACCATATATTTT.

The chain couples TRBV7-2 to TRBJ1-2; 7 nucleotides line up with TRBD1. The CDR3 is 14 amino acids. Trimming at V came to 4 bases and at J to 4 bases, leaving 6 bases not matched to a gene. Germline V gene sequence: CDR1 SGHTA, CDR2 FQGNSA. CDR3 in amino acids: CASSYNRGLYGYTF. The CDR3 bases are TGTGCCAGCAGCTATAACAGGGGACTCTATGGCTACACCTTC.